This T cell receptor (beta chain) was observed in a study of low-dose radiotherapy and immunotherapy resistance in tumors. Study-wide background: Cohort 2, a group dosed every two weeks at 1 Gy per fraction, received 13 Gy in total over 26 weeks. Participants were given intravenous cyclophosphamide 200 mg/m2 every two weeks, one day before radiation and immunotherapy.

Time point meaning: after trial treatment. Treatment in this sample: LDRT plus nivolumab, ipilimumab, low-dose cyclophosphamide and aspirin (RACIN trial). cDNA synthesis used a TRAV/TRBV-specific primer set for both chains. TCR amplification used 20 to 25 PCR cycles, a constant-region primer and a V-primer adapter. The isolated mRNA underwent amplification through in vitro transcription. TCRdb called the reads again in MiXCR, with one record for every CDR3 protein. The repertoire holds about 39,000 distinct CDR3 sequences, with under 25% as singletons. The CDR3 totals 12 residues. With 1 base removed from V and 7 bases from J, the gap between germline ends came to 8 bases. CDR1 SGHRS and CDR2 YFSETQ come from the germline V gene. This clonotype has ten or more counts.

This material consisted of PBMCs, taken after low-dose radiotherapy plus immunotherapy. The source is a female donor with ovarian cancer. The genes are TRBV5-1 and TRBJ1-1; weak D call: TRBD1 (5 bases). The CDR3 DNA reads TGCGCCAGCAGCTTGACAGGACTTGAAGCTTTCTTT. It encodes CASSLTGLEAFF.